This TCR beta chain is from a study of cytomegalovirus exposure and HLA in healthy donors. The PCR employed 60 Vbeta primers together with 13 Jbeta primers. This table comes from immunoSEQ multiplex PCR, and its TCRdb copy is limited to in-frame clones, with some not included. The sample records 150,000 to 200,000 clones, more than 65% being singletons. This clonotype was sampled from a woman between 45 and 65 years old in good health and CMV-seronegative. Sequenced: PBMCs.

CDR3 DNA: TGTGCCAGCAGACCTGGACAGGGGCGGCGCGGCTACACCTTC. This gives the protein CASRPGQGRRGYTF. The chain combines TRBV5-6 with TRBJ1-2, with 9 nucleotides matching TRBD1. V dropped 5 bases and J dropped 8; count of bases not matched to a gene: 10. Germline V gene data show CDR1 as SGHDT and CDR2 as YYEEEE. The CDR3 is made up of 14 amino acids. Drawing the rest from reference TRBV5-6 and TRBJ1-2, the complete variable domain is DAGVTQSPTHLIKTRGQQVTLRCSPKSGHDTVSWYQQALGQGPQFIFQYYEEEERQRGNFPDRFSGHQFPNYSSELNVNALLLGDSALYLCASRPGQGRRGYTFGSGTRLTVV.